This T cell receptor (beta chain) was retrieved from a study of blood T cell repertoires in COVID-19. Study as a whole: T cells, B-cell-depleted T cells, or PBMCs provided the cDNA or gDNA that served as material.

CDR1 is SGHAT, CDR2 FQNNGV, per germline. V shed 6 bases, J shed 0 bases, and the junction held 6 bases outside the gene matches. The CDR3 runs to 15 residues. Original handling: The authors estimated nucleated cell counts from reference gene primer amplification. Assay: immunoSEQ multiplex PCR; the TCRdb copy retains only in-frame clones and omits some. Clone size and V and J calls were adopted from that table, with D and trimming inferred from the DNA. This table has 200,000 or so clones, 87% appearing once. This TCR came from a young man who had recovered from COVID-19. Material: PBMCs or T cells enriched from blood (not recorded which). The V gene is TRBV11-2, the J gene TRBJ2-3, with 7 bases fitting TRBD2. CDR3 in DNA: TGTGCCAGCAGATCGAGCGGGATGAGCACAGATACGCAGTATTTT. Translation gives CASRSSGMSTDTQYF.